One sample yielded the 21 T cell receptor beta chains listed below, sequenced in a study of shared clonotypes between healthy human individuals (TCRdb year 2020). Library method: the immunoSEQ multiplex PCR assay. TCRdb mirrors the immuneACCESS table, restricted to in-frame sequences. Some clones are absent from its copies; in checked studies, under half trace to an unresolved V gene, and the reason for the others is unknown. In all, the sample holds approximately 2.5 million clones, and approximately 93% of those were seen once. The top ten hold roughly 0.39% of the sample. The sample taken for sequencing was naive CD4+ T cells from PBMCs. The cell subset or site label for this specimen denotes: CD45RA+ positively selected. All receptors derive from a man aged 18 to 35 in good health. Some clones in this sample may be carry-over from other donors' samples.

The chain joins TRBV2 to TRBJ1-1; D is unclear. The V and J ends lost 3 bases and 3 bases respectively, with 2 bases between them. CDR1 SNHLY and CDR2 FYNNEI come from the germline V gene. The CDR3 consists of 11 residues. Here the CDR3 DNA reads TGTGCCAGCAGTGAGGACACTGAAGCTTTCTTT. Its translation is CASSEDTEAFF.

J is TRBJ2-1 and V is TRBV18; 7 nucleotides match TRBD1. Looked up from germline, CDR1 is KGHSH and CDR2 is LQKENI. This CDR3 comprises 15 residues. V was clipped by 4 bases and J by 3 bases; unmatched bases: 6. The CDR3 loop is CASSRPGQSYNEQFF. CDR3 DNA: TGTGCCAGCTCACGGCCGGGACAGAGCTACAATGAGCAGTTCTTC.

V is TRBV12-5 and J is TRBJ2-7; D unresolved. The length of the CDR3 is 12 residues. Looked up from germline, CDR1 is LGHNT and CDR2 is FRNRAP. Trimming cost V 4 bases and J 6 bases, with 10 bases left between them. The CDR3 DNA follows: TGTGCTAGTGGTTCTTCGCGGCGCGAGCAGTACTTC. Amino acids: CASGSSRREQYF.

The CDR3 protein is CASSMPGVGTDTQYF. DNA of the CDR3: TGTGCCAGTAGTATGCCCGGGGTGGGTACAGATACGCAGTATTTT. The chain joins TRBV19 to TRBJ2-3; D is perhaps TRBD2 (5 bases). Trimming removed 3 bases at V and 3 bases at J, with 13 bases between. CDR3 length equals 15 residues. From germline, CDR1 is LNHDA and CDR2 SQIVND (reference sequence).

This chain connects TRBV6-1 to TRBJ2-7; no reliable D call. V was cut by 7 bases and J by 1 base, with 17 bases left in between. The length of the CDR3 is 15 residues. Germline CDR1 and CDR2: MNHNS and SASEGT. The CDR3 spells CASKIWNSQSYEQYF. The CDR3 DNA reads as TGTGCCAGCAAAATTTGGAACAGCCAATCCTACGAGCAGTACTTC.

V gene TRBV7-6 combines with J gene TRBJ2-5, with D perhaps assigned TRBD1 or TRBD2 (5 bases each). Trimming pared 0 bases from V and 5 bases from J, leaving 13 bases between. Germline loops: CDR1 SGHVS, CDR2 FNYEAQ. This CDR3 contains 15 residues. CDR3 residues: CASSLAGTPGETQYF. CDR3 DNA: TGTGCCAGCAGCTTAGCAGGGACCCCGGGGGAGACCCAGTACTTC.

The chain joins TRBV19 to TRBJ1-2; no firm D call. The CDR3 is made up of 13 amino acids. V lost 3 bases and J lost 7, with 12 bases in between. The germline CDR1 and CDR2 sequences are LNHDA and SQIVND (reference sequence). Here the CDR3 reads CASSINSLGGYTF. For the CDR3, the DNA is TGTGCCAGTAGTATCAATTCGCTTGGTGGCTACACCTTC.

This rearrangement joins TRBV7-2 to TRBJ2-1, with no clear D. The CDR3 consists of 13 residues. Trimming cost V 8 bases and J 5 bases, with 13 bases left between them. CDR1 and CDR2 from the germline V gene are SGHTA and FQGNSA. Written as DNA, the CDR3 is TGTGCCAGCTCCGCTGTTACTGACAATGAGCAGTTCTTC. Protein product: CASSAVTDNEQFF.

The rearrangement uses TRBV27 and TRBJ2-5, with D possibly matching TRBD2 (7 bases). Germline CDR1 reads MNHEY; CDR2 reads SMNVEV (reference sequence). V was trimmed by 10 bases and J by 5 bases, leaving 23 bases between them. The CDR3 spans 15 residues. This CDR3 is CATLKGGSPTETQYF. The CDR3 region has the DNA TGTGCCACCCTTAAGGGGGGGAGCCCTACCGAGACCCAGTACTTC.

This clone was recorded a few times. This chain uses TRBV14 with TRBJ1-5; unclear D gene. V dropped 0 bases and J dropped 2 bases, with 8 bases sitting between them. Germline CDR1 is SGHDN and CDR2 is FVKESK. This CDR3 region has 15 residues. CDR3 in amino acids: CASSQDPLRNQPQHF. The CDR3 DNA reads TGTGCCAGCAGCCAAGATCCACTCCGCAATCAGCCCCAGCATTTT.

The genes are TRBV5-6 and TRBJ1-2; no firm D call. The CDR3 extends over 18 amino acids. V lost 0 bases and J 3 bases, leaving 21 bases between the germline ends. Per the germline V gene, CDR1 is SGHDT and CDR2 is YYEEEE. The CDR3 nucleotides are TGTGCCAGCAGCTTGGCCGCGGTGAATGCCAAGAGGGACTATGGCTACACCTTC. It translates to CASSLAAVNAKRDYGYTF.

V gene TRBV30 combines with J gene TRBJ1-1, with 9 bases lining up with TRBD1. J was trimmed by 5 bases and V by 2 bases; bases with no gene match: 6. Germline CDR1 reads GTSNPN; CDR2 reads SVGIG (reference sequence). The CDR3 has 14 residues. Here the CDR3 reads CAWSITGTGTEAFF. The CDR3 DNA follows: TGTGCCTGGAGTATTACCGGGACAGGGACTGAAGCTTTCTTT.

The rearrangement joins TRBV19 to TRBJ2-1, with D perhaps being TRBD1 or TRBD2 (5 bases each). Trimming shortened V by 1 base and J by 0 bases, and 19 bases separated the two germline ends. Germline values: CDR1 LNHDA, CDR2 SQIVND (reference sequence). This CDR3 is 19 amino acids long. The CDR3, as DNA: TGTGCCAGTAGTATAGTAGGTCTAGGGCCTGGGGGCTCCTACAATGAGCAGTTCTTC. Residues: CASSIVGLGPGGSYNEQFF.

V is TRBV4-1 and J is TRBJ2-7, with 10 bases lining up with TRBD2. Unmatched junction bases numbered 9, after V lost 4 bases and J lost 3 bases. The CDR3 sequence is 16 residues long. Germline V gives CDR1 MGHRA, CDR2 YSYEKL. CDR3 in DNA: TGCGCCAGCAGCCCCTTTCGACTAGCGGGTGACTACGAGCAGTACTTC. Translation gives CASSPFRLAGDYEQYF.

This clone has a single count. The chain combines TRBV28 with TRBJ1-4; possible D gene TRBD1, 6 bases. Per germline, CDR1 MDHEN and CDR2 SYDVKM. This CDR3 comprises 14 residues. Trimming shortened V by 9 bases and J by 7 bases, and 18 bases separated the two germline ends. As DNA, the CDR3 is TGTGCCAGTCTAGGGGCGGGGGGCAGTGAAAAACTGTTTTTT. As protein: CASLGAGGSEKLFF.

The V gene is TRBV11-2, the J gene TRBJ2-7, with D perhaps given as TRBD1 or TRBD2 (5 bases each). The V gene lost 4 bases and the J gene lost 2 bases, with 9 bases spanning the gap. Germline-derived CDR1 and CDR2 are SGHAT and FQNNGV. This CDR3 region has 13 residues. The CDR3 DNA reads TGTGCCAGCAGCTCGGGACCCCCCTACGAGCAGTACTTC. It translates to CASSSGPPYEQYF.

The CDR3 coding sequence is TGTGCCAGCAGTACTCTAGCGGGGCCCTACGAGCAGTACTTC. It specifies CASSTLAGPYEQYF. The rearrangement uses TRBV6-5 and TRBJ2-7, with 9 bases aligning to TRBD2. This CDR3 has 14 residues. CDR1 is MNHEY and CDR2 is SVGAGI in the germline V gene. With 5 bases clipped from V and 2 bases from J, the junction kept 4 bases outside the gene matches.

The rearrangement links TRBV19 to TRBJ2-2; maybe TRBD2 (7 bases). Trimming took off 10 bases at V and 7 bases at J, with 25 bases between the two ends. The CDR3 has 16 amino acids. CDR1 is LNHDA, CDR2 SQIVND, per germline (reference sequence). The CDR3 sequence: CATNPGRDIRIGELFF. The CDR3 bases are TGTGCCACAAACCCAGGGAGGGACATTAGAATCGGGGAGCTGTTTTTT. The full variable domain, its missing parts supplied by reference TRBV19 and TRBJ2-2, is DGGITQSPKYLFRKEGQNVTLSCEQNLNHDAMYWYRQDPGQGLRLIYYSQIVNDFQKGDIAEGYSVSREKKESFPLTVTSAQKNPTAFYLCATNPGRDIRIGELFFGEGSRLTVL.

This clone was picked up a small number of times. The genes are TRBV5-4 and TRBJ2-2; no clear D. Germline V gives CDR1 SGHNT, CDR2 YYREEE (reference sequence). CDR3 length: 11 residues. Trimming cost V 7 bases and J 6 bases, with 7 bases left between them. In DNA, the CDR3 is TGTGCCAGCGAGGCGCCCGGGGAGCTGTTTTTT. It is translated as CASEAPGELFF.

The chain is built from TRBV27 and TRBJ2-7; TRBD2 is a possible D gene (6 bases). CDR1 MNHEY and CDR2 SMNVEV come from the germline V gene (reference sequence). This CDR3 spans 13 amino acids. V was pared by 5 bases and J by 4 bases, with 12 bases between. The CDR3 here is CASSRMAGYEQYF. For the CDR3, the DNA is TGTGCCAGCAGTCGTATGGCGGGGTACGAGCAGTACTTC.

This clone was recorded once. V and J are TRBV19 and TRBJ2-3, with D perhaps TRBD2 (6 bases). There are 14 residues in the CDR3. Germline CDR1 and CDR2: LNHDA and SQIVND (reference sequence). V lost 10 bases to trimming and J lost 0 bases, with 14 bases between them. CDR3 bases: TGTGCCACAGAGCGGGTCCCTAGCACAGATACGCAGTATTTT. Protein sequence: CATERVPSTDTQYF.